The 9 T cell receptor beta chains in this list originate from one sample, sequenced in a study of cytomegalovirus exposure and HLA in healthy donors. PCR employed 60 Vbeta and 13 Jbeta primers. Repertoires were generated with immunoSEQ multiplex PCR, while TCRdb's copy carries only in-frame clones and drops some. The data hold about 170,000 clones, with around 80% observed a single time. Specimen: PBMCs. The receptors were sampled from a woman in her fifties or sixties in good health and CMV-seropositive.

The chain couples TRBV10-2 to TRBJ2-3; 12 bases align to TRBD2. Germline V CDR1 and CDR2: WSHSY, SAAADI. The CDR3 has 17 residues. Germline trimming cut 2 bases from V and 1 base from J; bases unmatched to any gene: 4. DNA of the CDR3: TGCGCCAGCAGTGAGCTAGCGGGGGGGCCTGGCACAGATACGCAGTATTTT. Residues: CASSELAGGPGTDTQYF.

The chain couples TRBV30 to TRBJ2-6, with 7 bases aligning to TRBD1. Looked up from germline, CDR1 is GTSNPN and CDR2 is SVGIG (reference sequence). The CDR3 is made up of 17 amino acids. V dropped 3 bases and J dropped 3; count of bases not matched to a gene: 11. CDR3 protein: CAWSAIRGGGGANVLTF. CDR3 nucleotide sequence: TGTGCCTGGAGCGCTATACGAGGGGGCGGTGGGGCCAACGTCCTGACTTTC.

V usage is TRBV9 and J usage is TRBJ2-3; TRBD1 aligns across 8 bases. Trimming cost V 2 bases and J 2 bases; bases outside gene matches: 7. The V gene's germline CDR1 is SGDLS and CDR2 YYNGEE. This CDR3 region has 16 residues. The CDR3, as DNA: TGTGCCAGCAGCGTCTCTAGACAGGGGACCACAGATACGCAGTATTTT. Translated, it gives CASSVSRQGTTDTQYF. Combining the CDR3 with reference TRBV9 and TRBJ2-3 gives the whole variable domain DSGVTQTPKHLITATGQRVTLRCSPRSGDLSVYWYQQSLDQGLQFLIQYYNGEERAKGNILERFSAQQFPDLHSELNLSSLELGDSALYFCASSVSRQGTTDTQYFGPGTRLTVL.

The chain recombines TRBV9 with TRBJ2-7, with 10 bases aligning to TRBD1. CDR1 and CDR2 from the germline V gene are SGDLS and YYNGEE. This CDR3 has 16 residues. V gave up 3 bases and J gave up 6 bases; unmatched junction bases: 12. The DNA for the CDR3 is TGTGCCAGCAGCGGTGGTCTGGGACAGGGGACCGGCGAGCAGTACTTC. Its protein is CASSGGLGQGTGEQYF.

The chain combines TRBV19 with TRBJ2-5, with 8 bases that match TRBD1. From germline, CDR1 is LNHDA and CDR2 SQIVND (reference sequence). V lost 6 bases and J lost 6; bases outside the gene matches: 9. The CDR3 totals 14 residues. This CDR3 is CASRGQGARKTQYF. Here the CDR3 DNA reads TGTGCCAGTAGAGGGCAGGGGGCGAGGAAGACCCAGTACTTC. Combining the CDR3 with reference TRBV19 and TRBJ2-5 gives the whole variable domain DGGITQSPKYLFRKEGQNVTLSCEQNLNHDAMYWYRQDPGQGLRLIYYSQIVNDFQKGDIAEGYSVSREKKESFPLTVTSAQKNPTAFYLCASRGQGARKTQYFGPGTRLLVL.

The V and J genes are TRBV10-3 and TRBJ2-7, with 9 bases that match TRBD2. The V gene's germline CDR1 is ENHRY and CDR2 SYGVKD. V lost 2 bases, J lost 4 bases, and 3 bases stayed unmatched. The CDR3 is 14 residues long. CDR3 DNA sequence: TGTGCCATCAGTGAGGGACTAGCGCCTTACGAGCAGTACTTC. Translation gives CAISEGLAPYEQYF.

The chain is built from TRBV27 and TRBJ1-2, with D possibly matching TRBD1 (5 bases). The CDR3 totals 13 residues. Germline lookup yields CDR1 MNHEY and CDR2 SMNVEV (reference sequence). V dropped 3 bases and J dropped 6 bases, with 11 bases sitting between them. CDR3 DNA sequence: TGTGCCAGCAGTTTCGACGGCAGGGATGGCTACACCTTC. Its translation is CASSFDGRDGYTF.

The chain recombines TRBV28 with TRBJ2-4, with 7 bases fitting TRBD2. The CDR3 sequence is 15 residues long. CDR1 is MDHEN and CDR2 is SYDVKM in the germline V gene. V lost 5 bases, J lost 1 base, and 5 bases stayed unmatched. This CDR3 is CASSPGGRAKNIQYF. The CDR3 DNA reads as TGTGCCAGCAGTCCCGGGGGGAGGGCCAAAAACATTCAGTACTTC.

The rearrangement uses TRBV15 and TRBJ2-7, with TRBD1 identical over 9 bases. V gave up 5 bases and J gave up 7 bases; unmatched junction bases: 9. CDR3 length: 14 amino acids. The germline V gene encodes CDR1 LNHNV and CDR2 YYDKDF (reference sequence). CDR3 coding DNA: TGTGCCACCAGCGGGGACAGGGTAGTGAGTGAGCAGTACTTC. It is translated as CATSGDRVVSEQYF. Combining the CDR3 with reference TRBV15 and TRBJ2-7 gives the whole variable domain DAMVIQNPRYQVTQFGKPVTLSCSQTLNHNVMYWYQQKSSQAPKLLFHYYDKDFNNEADTPDNFQSRRPNTSFCFLDIRSPGLGDTAMYLCATSGDRVVSEQYFGPGTRLTVT.